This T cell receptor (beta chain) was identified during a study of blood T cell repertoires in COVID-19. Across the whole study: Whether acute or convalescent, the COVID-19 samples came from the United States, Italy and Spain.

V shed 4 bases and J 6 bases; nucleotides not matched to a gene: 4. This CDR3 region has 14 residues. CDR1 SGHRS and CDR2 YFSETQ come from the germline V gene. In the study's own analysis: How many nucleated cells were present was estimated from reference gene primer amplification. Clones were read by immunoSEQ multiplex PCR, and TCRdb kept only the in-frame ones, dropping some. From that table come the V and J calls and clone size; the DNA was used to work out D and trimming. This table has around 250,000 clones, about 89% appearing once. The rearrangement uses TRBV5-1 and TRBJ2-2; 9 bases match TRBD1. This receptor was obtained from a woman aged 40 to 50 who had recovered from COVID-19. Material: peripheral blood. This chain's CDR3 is CASSGTGGPGELFF. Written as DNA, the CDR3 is TGCGCCAGCAGCGGAACAGGGGGCCCCGGGGAGCTGTTTTTT.